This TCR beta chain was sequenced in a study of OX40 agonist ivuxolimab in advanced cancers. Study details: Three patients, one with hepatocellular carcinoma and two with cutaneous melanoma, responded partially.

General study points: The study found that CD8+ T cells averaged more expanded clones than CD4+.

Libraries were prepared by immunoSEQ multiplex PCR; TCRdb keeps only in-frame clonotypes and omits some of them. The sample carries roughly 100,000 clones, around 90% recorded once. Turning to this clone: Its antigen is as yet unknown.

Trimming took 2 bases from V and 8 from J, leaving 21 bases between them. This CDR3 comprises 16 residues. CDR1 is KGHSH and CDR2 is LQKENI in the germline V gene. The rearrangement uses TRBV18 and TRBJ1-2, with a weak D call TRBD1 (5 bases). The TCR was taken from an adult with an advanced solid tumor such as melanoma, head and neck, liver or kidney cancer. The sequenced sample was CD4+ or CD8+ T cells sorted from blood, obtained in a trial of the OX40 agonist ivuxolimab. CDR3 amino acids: CASSPNKWSQGDGYTF. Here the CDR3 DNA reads TGTGCCAGCTCACCAAATAAGTGGTCCCAGGGAGACGGCTACACCTTC.